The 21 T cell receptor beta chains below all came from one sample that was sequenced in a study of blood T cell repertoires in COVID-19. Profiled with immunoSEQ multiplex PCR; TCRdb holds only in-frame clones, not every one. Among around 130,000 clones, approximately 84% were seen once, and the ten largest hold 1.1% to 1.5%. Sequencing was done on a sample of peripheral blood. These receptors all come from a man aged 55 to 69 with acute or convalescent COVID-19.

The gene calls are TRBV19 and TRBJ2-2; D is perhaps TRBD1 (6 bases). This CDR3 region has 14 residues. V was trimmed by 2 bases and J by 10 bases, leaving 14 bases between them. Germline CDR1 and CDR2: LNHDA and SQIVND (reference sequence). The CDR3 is CASSISQGWEELFF. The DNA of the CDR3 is TGTGCCAGTAGTATATCGCAGGGGTGGGAGGAGCTGTTTTTT.

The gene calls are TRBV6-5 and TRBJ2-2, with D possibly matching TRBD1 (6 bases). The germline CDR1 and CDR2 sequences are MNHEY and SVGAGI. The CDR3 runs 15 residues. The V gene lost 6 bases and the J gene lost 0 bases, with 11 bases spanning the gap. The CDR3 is CASSSGTTNTGELFF. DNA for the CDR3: TGTGCCAGCAGCTCCGGGACAACGAACACCGGGGAGCTGTTTTTT.

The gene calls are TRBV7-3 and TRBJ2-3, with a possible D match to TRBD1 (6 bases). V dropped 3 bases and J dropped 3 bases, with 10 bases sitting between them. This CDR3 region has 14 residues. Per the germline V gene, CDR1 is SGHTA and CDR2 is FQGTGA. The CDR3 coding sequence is TGTGCCAGCAGCTTTGACAGGCGGACAGATACGCAGTATTTT. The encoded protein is CASSFDRRTDTQYF.

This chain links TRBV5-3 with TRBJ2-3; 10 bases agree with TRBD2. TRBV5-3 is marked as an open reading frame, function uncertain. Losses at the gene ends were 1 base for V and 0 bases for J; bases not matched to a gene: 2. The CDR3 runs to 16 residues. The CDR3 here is CARSLTSGISTDTQYF. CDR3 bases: TGTGCCAGAAGCTTGACTAGCGGGATTAGCACAGATACGCAGTATTTT.

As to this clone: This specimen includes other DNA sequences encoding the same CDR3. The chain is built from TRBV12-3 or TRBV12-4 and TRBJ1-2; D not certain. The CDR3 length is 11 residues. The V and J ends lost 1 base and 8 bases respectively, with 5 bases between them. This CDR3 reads CASSLGGGYTF. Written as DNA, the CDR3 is TGTGCCAGCAGTTTAGGAGGGGGCTACACCTTC.

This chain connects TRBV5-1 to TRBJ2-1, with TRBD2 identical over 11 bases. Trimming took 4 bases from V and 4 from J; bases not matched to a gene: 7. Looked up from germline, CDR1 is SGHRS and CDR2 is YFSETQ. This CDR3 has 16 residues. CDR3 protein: CASSPPGLAVYNEQFF. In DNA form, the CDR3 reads TGCGCCAGCAGCCCGCCGGGACTAGCGGTATACAATGAGCAGTTCTTC.

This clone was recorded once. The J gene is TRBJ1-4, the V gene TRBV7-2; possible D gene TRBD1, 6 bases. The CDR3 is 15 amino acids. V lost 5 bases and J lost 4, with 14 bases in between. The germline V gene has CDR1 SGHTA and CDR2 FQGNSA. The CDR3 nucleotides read TGTGCCAGCAGCCATAGAACAGGGAATAATGAAAAACTGTTTTTT. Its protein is CASSHRTGNNEKLFF. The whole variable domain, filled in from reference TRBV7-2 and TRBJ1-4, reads GAGVSQSPSNKVTEKGKDVELRCDPISGHTALYWYRQSLGQGLEFLIYFQGNSAPDKSGLPSDRFSAERTGGSVSTLTIQRTQQEDSAVYLCASSHRTGNNEKLFFGSGTQLSVL.

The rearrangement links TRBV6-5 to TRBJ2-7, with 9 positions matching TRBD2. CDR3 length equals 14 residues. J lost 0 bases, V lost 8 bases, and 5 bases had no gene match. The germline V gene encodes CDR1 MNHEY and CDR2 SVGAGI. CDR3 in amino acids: CASASGISSYEQYF. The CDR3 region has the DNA TGTGCCAGCGCTAGCGGGATTTCCTCCTACGAGCAGTACTTC.

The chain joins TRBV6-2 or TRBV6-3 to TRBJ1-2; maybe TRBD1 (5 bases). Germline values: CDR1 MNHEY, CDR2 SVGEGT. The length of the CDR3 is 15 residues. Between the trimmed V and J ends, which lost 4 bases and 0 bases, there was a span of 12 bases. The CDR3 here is CASSFRATANYGYTF. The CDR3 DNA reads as TGTGCCAGCAGTTTCAGGGCGACCGCTAACTATGGCTACACCTTC.

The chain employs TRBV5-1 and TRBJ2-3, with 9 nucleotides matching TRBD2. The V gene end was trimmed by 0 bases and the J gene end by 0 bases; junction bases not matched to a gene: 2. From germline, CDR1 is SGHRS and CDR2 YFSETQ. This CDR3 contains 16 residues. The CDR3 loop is CASSLDSGGSTDTQYF. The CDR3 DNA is TGCGCCAGCAGCTTGGATAGCGGGGGAAGCACAGATACGCAGTATTTT.

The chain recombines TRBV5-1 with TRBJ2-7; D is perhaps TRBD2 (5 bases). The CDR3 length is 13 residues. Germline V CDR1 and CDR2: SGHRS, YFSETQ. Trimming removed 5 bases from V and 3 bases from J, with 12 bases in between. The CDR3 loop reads CASSSQAGYEQYF. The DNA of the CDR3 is TGCGCCAGCAGTTCCCAGGCGGGCTACGAGCAGTACTTC.

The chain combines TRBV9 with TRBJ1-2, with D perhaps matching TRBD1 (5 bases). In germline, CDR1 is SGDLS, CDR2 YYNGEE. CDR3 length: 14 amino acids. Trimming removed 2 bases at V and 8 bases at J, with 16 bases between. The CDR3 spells CASSVGLPEGGYTF. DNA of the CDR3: TGTGCCAGCAGCGTGGGACTCCCCGAGGGCGGCTACACCTTC.

This chain's CDR3 is CASSTGLDGEQFF. As DNA, the CDR3 is TGTGCCAGCAGCACCGGACTAGACGGTGAGCAGTTCTTC. V usage is TRBV5-4 and J usage is TRBJ2-1; 7 bases are shared with TRBD2. Germline V gene lookup returns CDR1 SGHNT and CDR2 YYREEE (reference sequence). This CDR3 has 13 residues. V trimming: 4 bases; J trimming: 9 bases; junction bases outside the gene matches: 7.

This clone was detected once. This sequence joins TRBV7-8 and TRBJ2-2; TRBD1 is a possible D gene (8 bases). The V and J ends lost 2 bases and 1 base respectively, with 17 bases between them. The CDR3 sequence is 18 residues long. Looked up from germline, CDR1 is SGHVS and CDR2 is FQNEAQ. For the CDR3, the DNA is TGTGCCAGCAGCTTACCACAGGGGGGCGGGAGGAACACCGGGGAGCTGTTTTTT. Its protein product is CASSLPQGGGRNTGELFF.

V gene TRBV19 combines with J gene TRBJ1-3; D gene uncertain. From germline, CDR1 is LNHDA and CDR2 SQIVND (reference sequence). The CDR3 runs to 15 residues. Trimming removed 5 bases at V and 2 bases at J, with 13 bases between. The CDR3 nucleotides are TGTGCCAGTAGTTTCAGGAGGGAGCCTGGAAACACCATATATTTT. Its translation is CASSFRREPGNTIYF. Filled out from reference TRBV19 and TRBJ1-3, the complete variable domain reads DGGITQSPKYLFRKEGQNVTLSCEQNLNHDAMYWYRQDPGQGLRLIYYSQIVNDFQKGDIAEGYSVSREKKESFPLTVTSAQKNPTAFYLCASSFRREPGNTIYFGEGSWLTVV.

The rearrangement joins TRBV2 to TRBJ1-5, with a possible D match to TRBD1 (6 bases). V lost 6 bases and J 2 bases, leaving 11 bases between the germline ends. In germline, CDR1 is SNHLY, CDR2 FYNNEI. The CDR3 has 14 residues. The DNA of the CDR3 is TGTGCCAGCAGGCCGGGACAACGCAATCAGCCCCAGCATTTT. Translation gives CASRPGQRNQPQHF.

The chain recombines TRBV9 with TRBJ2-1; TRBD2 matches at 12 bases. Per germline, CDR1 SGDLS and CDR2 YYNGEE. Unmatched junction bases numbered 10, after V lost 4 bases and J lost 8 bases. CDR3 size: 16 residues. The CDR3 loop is CASSPNAGLAGYEQFF. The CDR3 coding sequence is TGTGCCAGCAGCCCGAACGCCGGACTAGCGGGATATGAGCAGTTCTTC.

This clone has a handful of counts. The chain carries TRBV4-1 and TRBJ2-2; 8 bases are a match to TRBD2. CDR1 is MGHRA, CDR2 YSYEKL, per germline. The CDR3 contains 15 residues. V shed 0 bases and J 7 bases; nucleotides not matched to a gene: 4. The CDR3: CASSQEGAGGGELFF. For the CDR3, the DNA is TGCGCCAGCAGCCAAGAGGGGGCGGGAGGCGGGGAGCTGTTTTTT.

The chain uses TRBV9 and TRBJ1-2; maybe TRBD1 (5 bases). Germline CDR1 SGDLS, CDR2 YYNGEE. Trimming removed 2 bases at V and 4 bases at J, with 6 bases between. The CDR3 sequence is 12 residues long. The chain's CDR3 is CASSVDSYGYTF. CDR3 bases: TGTGCCAGCAGCGTTGACAGCTATGGCTACACCTTC.

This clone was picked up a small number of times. CDR3 protein: CASSPSPYEQYF. The CDR3 coding sequence is TGTGCCAGCAGCCCTAGCCCCTACGAGCAGTACTTC. The chain employs TRBV7-9 and TRBJ2-7, with D possibly being TRBD2 (5 bases). Germline values: CDR1 SEHNR, CDR2 FQNEAQ (reference sequence). This CDR3 region has 12 residues. The ends were cut back, 5 bases at V and 2 bases at J, with 7 bases in the middle.

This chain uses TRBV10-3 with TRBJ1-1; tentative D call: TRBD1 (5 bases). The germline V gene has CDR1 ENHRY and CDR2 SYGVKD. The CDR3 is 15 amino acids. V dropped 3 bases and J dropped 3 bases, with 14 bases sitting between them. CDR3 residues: CAISDSTAGYTEAFF. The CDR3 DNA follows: TGTGCCATCAGTGATTCGACAGCGGGGTACACTGAAGCTTTCTTT.